This is a list of T cell receptor beta chains from one sample in a study of blood T cell repertoires in COVID-19. The method was immunoSEQ multiplex PCR; TCRdb's version includes in-frame clones alone and lacks a portion of them. The profile covers just over 250,000 clones, with more than 75% appearing a single time and around 2.5% taken by the ten largest. Sequencing input: peripheral blood. The source is a woman between 50 and 59 years old with acute or convalescent COVID-19. Each CDR3 is given with its conserved first and last residue. The D gene is left open where the match is weak. Clone size is not always given. Where it is, it says once, few, many or a class for expanded clones.

v_gene: TRBV20-1
abundance: -
j_gene: TRBJ2-7
d_gene: -
CDR3aa: CSASTAGGLWEQYF
CDR3nt: TGCAGTGCTAGTACAGCGGGCGGGCTATGGGAGCAGTACTTC

v_gene: TRBV19
abundance: -
j_gene: TRBJ1-4
d_gene: -
CDR3aa: CASSIGSTNEKLFF
CDR3nt: TGTGCCAGTAGTATAGGCAGTACTAATGAAAAACTGTTTTTT

v_gene: TRBV3-1/TRBV3-2
abundance: few
j_gene: TRBJ1-1
d_gene: -
CDR3aa: CASSQGTLGAEAFF
CDR3nt: TGTGCCAGCAGCCAAGGAACCCTAGGTGCTGAAGCTTTCTTT

v_gene: TRBV7-8
abundance: -
j_gene: TRBJ2-2
d_gene: -
CDR3aa: CASSRAMTGELFF
CDR3nt: TGTGCCAGCAGCCGAGCTATGACCGGGGAGCTGTTTTTT

v_gene: TRBV7-9
abundance: -
j_gene: TRBJ1-5
d_gene: -
CDR3aa: CASSPAGGGSQPQHF
CDR3nt: TGTGCCAGCAGCCCGGCGGGAGGGGGGAGTCAGCCCCAGCATTTT

v_gene: TRBV3-1/TRBV3-2
abundance: -
j_gene: TRBJ2-2
d_gene: TRBD2
CDR3aa: CASSVSGRIIGELFF
CDR3nt: TGTGCCAGCAGCGTGAGCGGGAGAATAATCGGGGAGCTGTTTTTT

v_gene: TRBV6-5
abundance: -
j_gene: TRBJ1-2
d_gene: TRBD1
CDR3aa: CASSRGQYYGYTF
CDR3nt: TGTGCCAGCAGCAGGGGGCAATACTATGGCTACACCTTC

v_gene: TRBV19
abundance: -
j_gene: TRBJ2-3
d_gene: TRBD2
CDR3aa: CASSINAGGWDTQYF
CDR3nt: TGTGCCAGTAGTATAAACGCGGGAGGTTGGGATACGCAGTATTTT

v_gene: TRBV6-2/TRBV6-3
abundance: few
j_gene: TRBJ1-5
d_gene: -
CDR3aa: CASSITGKGQPQHF
CDR3nt: TGTGCCAGCAGCATTACAGGGAAAGGTCAGCCCCAGCATTTT

v_gene: TRBV9
abundance: -
j_gene: TRBJ1-6
d_gene: -
CDR3aa: CASSAVSSYNSPLHF
CDR3nt: TGTGCCAGCAGCGCCGTCAGCTCCTATAATTCACCCCTCCACTTT

v_gene: TRBV11-2
abundance: -
j_gene: TRBJ2-3
d_gene: -
CDR3aa: CASSLDGGYWTDTQYF
CDR3nt: TGTGCCAGCAGCTTAGATGGCGGGTACTGGACAGATACGCAGTATTTT

v_gene: TRBV29-1
abundance: -
j_gene: TRBJ2-1
d_gene: -
CDR3aa: CSVVPGGTYNEQFF
CDR3nt: TGCAGCGTTGTCCCTGGCGGAACCTACAATGAGCAGTTCTTC

v_gene: TRBV5-1
abundance: -
j_gene: TRBJ2-2
d_gene: TRBD1
CDR3aa: CASSQGQGVANTGELFF
CDR3nt: TGCGCCAGCAGCCAGGGACAGGGGGTCGCGAACACCGGGGAGCTGTTTTTT

v_gene: TRBV9
abundance: once
j_gene: TRBJ1-2
d_gene: -
CDR3aa: CASSVRGGLNYGYTF
CDR3nt: TGTGCCAGCAGCGTACGGGGGGGTCTAAACTATGGCTACACCTTC

v_gene: TRBV7-3
abundance: once
j_gene: TRBJ1-1
d_gene: TRBD1
CDR3aa: CASGQGISFNTEAFF
CDR3nt: TGTGCCAGCGGACAGGGGATCAGTTTTAACACTGAAGCTTTCTTT

v_gene: TRBV18
abundance: -
j_gene: TRBJ1-5
d_gene: -
CDR3aa: CASSPGALWPQHF
CDR3nt: TGTGCCAGCTCGCCTGGGGCATTGTGGCCCCAGCATTTT

v_gene: TRBV2
abundance: -
j_gene: TRBJ1-1
d_gene: -
CDR3aa: CASNIQENTEAFF
CDR3nt: TGTGCCAGCAATATACAGGAAAACACTGAAGCTTTCTTT

v_gene: TRBV15
abundance: -
j_gene: TRBJ2-2
d_gene: -
CDR3aa: CATSRERESWELFF
CDR3nt: TGTGCCACCAGTCGGGAGAGGGAGTCTTGGGAGCTGTTTTTT

v_gene: TRBV7-9
abundance: -
j_gene: TRBJ2-3
d_gene: -
CDR3aa: CASSLGAGTNGDTQYF
CDR3nt: TGTGCCAGCAGCTTAGGGGCGGGAACAAATGGAGATACGCAGTATTTT

v_gene: TRBV18
abundance: few
j_gene: TRBJ1-5
d_gene: TRBD1
CDR3aa: CASSRTGAPNQPQHF
CDR3nt: TGTGCCAGCTCAAGAACAGGGGCACCAAATCAGCCCCAGCATTTT

v_gene: TRBV7-2
abundance: few
j_gene: TRBJ2-7
d_gene: -
CDR3aa: CASSLAGSYEQYF
CDR3nt: TGTGCCAGCAGCTTGGCCGGGAGCTACGAGCAGTACTTC

v_gene: TRBV15
abundance: -
j_gene: TRBJ2-1
d_gene: TRBD2
CDR3aa: CATSRTSGSRNNEQFF
CDR3nt: TGTGCCACCAGCCGTACTAGCGGGAGTAGGAACAATGAGCAGTTCTTC

v_gene: TRBV7-2
abundance: -
j_gene: TRBJ2-1
d_gene: TRBD1
CDR3aa: CASSSGQGIYNEQFF
CDR3nt: TGTGCCAGCAGCTCTGGACAGGGAATTTACAATGAGCAGTTCTTC

v_gene: TRBV2
abundance: once
j_gene: TRBJ1-5
d_gene: -
CDR3aa: CASSDQINQPQHF
CDR3nt: TGTGCCAGCAGTGACCAGATTAATCAGCCCCAGCATTTT

v_gene: TRBV9
abundance: once
j_gene: TRBJ2-7
d_gene: TRBD1
CDR3aa: CASSQGASSYEQYF
CDR3nt: TGTGCCAGCAGCCAGGGGGCCAGCTCCTACGAGCAGTACTTC

v_gene: TRBV28
abundance: -
j_gene: TRBJ1-4
d_gene: -
CDR3aa: CASSLGGVTNEKLFF
CDR3nt: TGTGCCAGCAGTTTGGGGGGGGTAACTAATGAAAAACTGTTTTTT

v_gene: TRBV30
abundance: -
j_gene: TRBJ1-5
d_gene: -
CDR3aa: CAWSGGADSNQPQHF
CDR3nt: TGTGCCTGGAGTGGTGGGGCCGATAGCAATCAGCCCCAGCATTTT

v_gene: TRBV7-2
abundance: once
j_gene: TRBJ2-1
d_gene: -
CDR3aa: CASSLRATTYHEQFF
CDR3nt: TGTGCCAGCAGCTTACGAGCGACTACCTACCATGAGCAGTTCTTC

v_gene: TRBV14
abundance: -
j_gene: TRBJ1-2
d_gene: TRBD1
CDR3aa: CASSPRQGAGYGYTF
CDR3nt: TGTGCCAGCAGCCCCAGACAGGGGGCGGGCTATGGCTACACCTTC

v_gene: TRBV19
abundance: -
j_gene: TRBJ1-2
d_gene: -
CDR3aa: CASSPRVYGYTF
CDR3nt: TGTGCCAGTAGTCCCAGGGTCTATGGCTACACCTTC

v_gene: TRBV4-2
abundance: -
j_gene: TRBJ2-7
d_gene: TRBD2
CDR3aa: CASSPRSGTSGKGTYEQYF
CDR3nt: TGTGCCAGCAGCCCGAGGTCGGGGACTAGCGGGAAGGGAACCTACGAGCAGTACTTC

v_gene: TRBV7-2
abundance: -
j_gene: TRBJ2-3
d_gene: TRBD2
CDR3aa: CASSVREAPTDTQYF
CDR3nt: TGTGCCAGCAGCGTTCGGGAGGCCCCCACAGATACGCAGTATTTT

v_gene: TRBV28
abundance: -
j_gene: TRBJ2-7
d_gene: TRBD2
CDR3aa: CASSLFSSGTSYEQYF
CDR3nt: TGTGCCAGCAGTTTATTCTCTAGCGGGACCTCCTACGAGCAGTACTTC

v_gene: TRBV5-4
abundance: -
j_gene: TRBJ1-3
d_gene: -
CDR3aa: CASSLGGPSHSGNTIYF
CDR3nt: TGTGCCAGCAGCTTGGGGGGGCCCAGTCACTCTGGAAACACCATATATTTT

v_gene: TRBV19
abundance: -
j_gene: TRBJ1-2
d_gene: -
CDR3aa: CASQRETGLGYTF
CDR3nt: TGTGCCAGTCAAAGGGAAACAGGGCTCGGCTACACCTTC

v_gene: TRBV5-1
abundance: -
j_gene: TRBJ1-2
d_gene: -
CDR3aa: CASSPLAGSPGGGYTF
CDR3nt: TGCGCCAGCAGTCCGTTGGCGGGCTCGCCAGGAGGCGGCTACACCTTC

v_gene: TRBV27
abundance: -
j_gene: TRBJ2-7
d_gene: TRBD2
CDR3aa: CASSRPGGGYEQYF
CDR3nt: TGTGCCAGCAGTCGCCCGGGGGGGGGCTACGAGCAGTACTTC

v_gene: TRBV18
abundance: -
j_gene: TRBJ1-1
d_gene: -
CDR3aa: CASSPPGGTNTEAFF
CDR3nt: TGTGCCAGCTCACCACCGGGGGGAACCAACACTGAAGCTTTCTTT

v_gene: TRBV2
abundance: -
j_gene: TRBJ1-1
d_gene: TRBD1
CDR3aa: CASRTGGLPAFF
CDR3nt: TGTGCCAGCAGGACAGGGGGATTGCCTGCTTTCTTT

v_gene: TRBV4-3
abundance: -
j_gene: TRBJ2-3
d_gene: -
CDR3aa: CASSHGQRTDTQYF
CDR3nt: TGCGCCAGCAGCCATGGACAGCGCACAGATACGCAGTATTTT